A single TCR beta chain is shown here with its context. This clonotype has a handful of counts. Its antigen remains unidentified. Base qualities are not recorded, but no much larger clone differs from it by a single base. The data derive from a study of human T cells and chemical hapten exposure (dated by TCRdb to the early 2020s). Study-level background: For sensitization, 2% DPC in acetone was applied to an approximately 2 cm by approximately 2 cm area of upper inner arm skin. Throughout the study period of roughly 24 weeks, patients also received therapeutic DPC doses to the scalp every week. Patch testing was performed on the upper back with Finn chambers containing 0.01% DPC, and the patch tests were scored after 6 days according to International Contact Dermatitis Research Group standards. The patient cohort, mostly female, included alopecia areata with under or over 50% scalp involvement, alopecia totalis and alopecia universalis. Libraries were combined into a pool for sequencing, and differences in TCR yield between samples came mainly from small differences in library volumes within the pool. Peripheral blood TCR repertoire changes were tracked in vivo in alopecia patients during primary and secondary sensitization to the hapten diphenylcyclopropenone (DPC). Blood samples were taken from patients before sensitization (week 0) and at 2, 6 and about 24 weeks after DPC sensitization. About 30 alopecia patients provided blood for TCR sequencing at one to four time points (pre-sensitization, 2, 6 and 24 weeks). The research as a whole found: Patch test score was positively correlated with the number of PT1 expanded TCRs, with significance at thresholds 8, 16 and 32 but not at 4. Compared with pre-sensitization or healthy control sets, expanded TCRs formed significantly more large CDR3 similarity clusters, which is consistent with antigen-driven responses. Alopecia, a presumed autoimmune disease, was present in all patients, so the immune response of the patients might differ from that of healthy individuals. DPC sensitization did not change how many TCRs were above 1 in 1000 frequency, and no evidence was found of alterations in global repertoire structure. Repeated subsampling changed both the strength of the expansion versus patch-test correlation and the threshold at which that correlation became significant.

Based on the germline V gene, the CDR1 and CDR2 sequences are SGHTA and FQGNSA. V is reduced by 3 bases and J by 5 bases, leaving a spacing of 8 bases between them. The CDR3 runs 12 amino acids, cysteine and phenylalanine included. Of all the DNA, just the CDR3 is kept, 36 bases in frame from base 1. The time point label on this specimen signifies: patch test 1, 2 weeks after DPC sensitization. Taken with the paper, the label for treatment or condition translates to: therapeutic diphenylcyclopropenone sensitization with weekly scalp DPC. At every patch-test visit, the blood draw took place before the patch test was put on. Patients were considered eligible if aged 18 to 70, diagnosed with alopecia and deemed suitable for DPC therapy, and patients were excluded if pregnant. Unfractionated whole blood was collected in Tempus Blood RNA tubes, and total RNA was extracted from that blood. Library creation used RACE. Reads for this sample came from a NextSeq 500. Library preparation attached unique molecular identifiers to individual cDNA molecules for quantitative, reproducible TCR counting. From each blood RNA sample, both TCR alpha and TCR beta chains were sequenced. In the original analysis: The median number of TCRs per sample was roughly 94,000, ranging from about 20,000 to 750,000. The Decombinator software suite was used to annotate the V, J and CDR3 of the TCR reads. For PS versus PT1 abundance plots, all samples were subsampled to the same number of TCRs (28,000). TCRs were defined as expanded if absent before sensitization and observed at least eight times at the 2-week time point. TCRdb reprocessing: public reads trimmed at Q25 with fastp, clones called with MiXCR, in-frame beta chains kept. Every distinct CDR3 protein forms one entry, paired with its most common genes and DNA. The V and J calls here are based on TCRdb, not the publication. A total of 75,000 to 100,000 distinct CDR3 sequences appear in this sample, 8% to 11% of them only once. The biggest ten clones account for 2% to 2.5% of the sample.

This sample comprised whole blood, obtained in connection with sensitization to the hapten diphenylcyclopropenone (DPC). This clonotype was sampled from a man in his forties with alopecia areata. Some clones in this sample may be carry-over from other donors' samples. Here the chain combines TRBV7-2 and TRBJ2-7, and TRBD1 may be the D gene, going by 6 matching bases. The nucleotide sequence is given as TGTGCCAGCAGCTTGGGACACGACGAGCAGTACTTC. It is translated as CASSLGHDEQYF. Full variable domain (CDR3 extended with the reference TRBV7-2 and TRBJ2-7 proteins): GAGVSQSPSNKVTEKGKDVELRCDPISGHTALYWYRQSLGQGLEFLIYFQGNSAPDKSGLPSDRFSAERTGGSVSTLTIQRTQQEDSAVYLCASSLGHDEQYFGPGTRLTVT.